This entry lists 9 T cell receptor beta chains sequenced from one sample in a study of PD-L1 blockade in urothelial cancer. Repertoires were generated with immunoSEQ multiplex PCR, while TCRdb's copy carries only in-frame clones and drops some. The sample has about 110,000 clones, roughly 88% seen once. The sample here was PBMCs, taken around atezolizumab (anti-PD-L1) treatment. Receptors were obtained from a man aged 45-65 years with urothelial cancer.

The V and J genes are TRBV7-6 and TRBJ2-7; D is possibly TRBD2 (7 bases). The CDR3 spans 15 residues. CDR1 SGHVS and CDR2 FNYEAQ come from the germline V gene. V lost 3 bases, J lost 2 bases, and 14 bases lay in between. In DNA form, the CDR3 reads TGTGCCAGCAGCTTGGGGGGGGGCGGGACCTACGAGCAGTACTTC. Translation gives CASSLGGGGTYEQYF.

V usage is TRBV29-1 and J usage is TRBJ2-3; TRBD2 matches at 8 bases. This CDR3 contains 15 residues. V was clipped by 4 bases and J by 2 bases; unmatched bases: 8. From germline, CDR1 is SQVTM and CDR2 ANQGSEA. For the CDR3, the DNA is TGCAGCGTTGGGGCCGCGGGGGGAGTCACAGATACGCAGTATTTT. The encoded protein is CSVGAAGGVTDTQYF.

This chain connects TRBV6-6 to TRBJ1-1, with 9 bases matching TRBD1. V was clipped by 7 bases and J by 1 base; unmatched bases: 10. The CDR3 runs 16 residues. CDR1 and CDR2 (germline): MNHNY, SVGAGI (reference sequence). CDR3 residues: CASITGGSGRNTEAFF. The CDR3 region has the DNA TGTGCCAGCATTACAGGGGGCTCTGGTCGGAACACTGAAGCTTTCTTT.

The chain couples TRBV5-1 to TRBJ2-7; 10 bases line up with TRBD2. V shed 6 bases, J shed 4 bases, and the junction held 7 bases outside the gene matches. The CDR3 contains 14 residues. Germline-derived CDR1 and CDR2 are SGHRS and YFSETQ. CDR3 in amino acids: CASTEREGSYEQYF. CDR3 sequence (DNA): TGCGCCAGCACTGAGCGGGAGGGCTCATACGAGCAGTACTTC. Full variable domain (remainder filled in from reference TRBV5-1 and TRBJ2-7): KAGVTQTPRYLIKTRGQQVTLSCSPISGHRSVSWYQQTPGQGLQFLFEYFSETQRNKGNFPGRFSGRQFSNSRSEMNVSTLELGDSALYLCASTEREGSYEQYFGPGTRLTVT.

This clone showed up many times. The chain combines TRBV28 with TRBJ1-5, with D possibly TRBD1 on 6 matching bases. Germline V gene sequence: CDR1 MDHEN, CDR2 SYDVKM. The CDR3 runs 15 residues. The ends were cut back, 10 bases at V and 5 bases at J, with 21 bases in the middle. CDR3: CATRPTGGGYQPQHF. For the CDR3, the DNA is TGTGCCACCCGTCCGACAGGCGGGGGATATCAGCCCCAGCATTTT. The full variable domain, in which reference TRBV28 and TRBJ1-5 provide the parts outside the CDR3, is DVKVTQSSRYLVKRTGEKVFLECVQDMDHENMFWYRQDPGLGLRLIYFSYDVKMKEKGDIPEGYSVSREKKERFSLILESASTNQTSMYLCATRPTGGGYQPQHFGDGTRLSIL.

This chain uses TRBV4-2 with TRBJ2-1; 10 bases agree with TRBD2. The CDR3 contains 20 residues. Trimming removed 0 bases from V and 1 base from J; junction bases left unmatched: 12. The germline gives CDR1 LGHNA, CDR2 YNFKEQ. The DNA for the CDR3 is TGTGCCAGCAGCCAAGATGTTTCCAGCGGGAGGGCCTGGTCCTACAATGAGCAGTTCTTC. Its translation is CASSQDVSSGRAWSYNEQFF.

This clone came up a few times. The chain recombines TRBV28 with TRBJ1-6; D is undetermined. Germline lookup yields CDR1 MDHEN and CDR2 SYDVKM. V lost 7 bases and J lost 5, with 9 bases in between. This CDR3 has 13 residues. CDR3 DNA sequence: TGTGCCAGCATTGGCCGTGATAATTCACCCCTCCACTTT. It encodes CASIGRDNSPLHF.

In its sample, this clone was seen a few times. The V and J genes are TRBV10-3 and TRBJ2-1; D is unclear. Germline V gene sequence: CDR1 ENHRY, CDR2 SYGVKD. This CDR3 spans 13 amino acids. With 2 bases removed from V and 9 bases from J, the gap between germline ends came to 11 bases. CDR3 residues: CAISEPRSAEQFF. The CDR3 DNA reads TGTGCCATCAGTGAGCCTAGGTCGGCTGAGCAGTTCTTC.

This chain links TRBV28 with TRBJ2-7; D is unclear. The CDR3 is 17 amino acids. The germline gives CDR1 MDHEN, CDR2 SYDVKM. Deletions cut 2 bases from V and 6 bases from J, with 23 bases between. In DNA form, the CDR3 reads TGTGCCAGCAGTTTAAACGGGTATCCATCCCCCTTGGGCGAGCAGTACTTC. It translates to CASSLNGYPSPLGEQYF.